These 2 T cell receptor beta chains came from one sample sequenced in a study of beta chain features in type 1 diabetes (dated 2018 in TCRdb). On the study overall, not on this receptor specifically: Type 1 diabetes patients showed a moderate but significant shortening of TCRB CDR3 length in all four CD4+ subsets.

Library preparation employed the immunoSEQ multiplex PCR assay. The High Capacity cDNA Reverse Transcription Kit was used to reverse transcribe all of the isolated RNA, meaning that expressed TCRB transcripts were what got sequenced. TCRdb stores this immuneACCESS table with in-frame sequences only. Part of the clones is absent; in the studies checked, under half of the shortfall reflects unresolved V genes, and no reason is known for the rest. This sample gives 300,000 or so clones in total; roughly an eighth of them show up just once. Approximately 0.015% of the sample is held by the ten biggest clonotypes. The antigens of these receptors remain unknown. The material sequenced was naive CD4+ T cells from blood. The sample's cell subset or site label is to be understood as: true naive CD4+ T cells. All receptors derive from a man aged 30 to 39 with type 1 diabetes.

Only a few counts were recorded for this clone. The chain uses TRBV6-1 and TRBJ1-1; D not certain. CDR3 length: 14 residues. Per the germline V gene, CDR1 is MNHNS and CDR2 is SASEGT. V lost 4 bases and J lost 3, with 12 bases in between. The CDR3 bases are TGTGCCAGCAGTGTCGTGGGCGTCGACACTGAAGCTTTCTTT. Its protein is CASSVVGVDTEAFF.

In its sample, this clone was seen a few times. The CDR3 sequence is CASSSLGLGYEQYF. The CDR3 DNA is TGTGCCAGCAGCTCTCTAGGACTAGGTTACGAGCAGTACTTC. The chain combines TRBV7-2 with TRBJ2-7; TRBD2 agrees at 7 bases. The CDR3 is 14 amino acids. The V gene's germline CDR1 is SGHTA and CDR2 FQGNSA. V gave up 4 bases and J gave up 4 bases; unmatched junction bases: 7.